The subject of this entry is one T cell receptor (beta chain). The antigen is undetermined. Investigators divided CD4+ cells into CD45RA+ naive and CD45RA-negative memory subsets. The data were taken from a study of shared clonotypes between healthy human individuals. Across several immunoSEQ plates, the genomic DNA of each subset was split evenly. The method was immunoSEQ multiplex PCR; TCRdb's version includes in-frame clones alone and lacks a portion of them. The table has roughly 1,500,000 clones, nearly 99% seen once. The CDR3 has 14 amino acids. Trimming took off 4 bases at V and 8 bases at J, with 17 bases between the two ends. Germline V gives CDR1 SGHTA, CDR2 FQGNSA. Findings and caveats of the study: When compared with the clonotypes that were shared by all four sorted-subset donors, the non-shared clonotypes turned out to have lower generation probabilities. Naive CD4 clonotypes overlapped across a handful of donors at around 5%.

The chain combines TRBV7-2 with TRBJ1-2; possible D gene TRBD1, 6 bases. What was sequenced was naive CD4+ T cells sorted from blood. Subset meaning: CD45RA+ positively selected. This TCR derives from a man aged 25-45 years in good health. Here the CDR3 reads CASSSGPGAKGYTF. The CDR3 coding sequence is TGTGCCAGCAGCTCCGGGCCGGGGGCGAAAGGCTACACCTTC.